This T cell receptor beta chain was recorded in a study of OX40 agonist ivuxolimab in advanced cancers. General study findings and limits: Normalized T-cell clonal expansion was also low in some nonresponders. Compared with others, partial responders at 0.1-3.0 mg/kg displayed clonal expansion among the lowest.

Autoimmune disease history or systemic immunosuppression disqualified patients. The CDR3 loop spans 14 amino acids. Germline assignment: CDR1 MGHRA and CDR2 YSYEKL. V trimming: 1 base; J trimming: 3 bases; junction bases outside the gene matches: 3. The assay was immunoSEQ multiplex PCR, and TCRdb's table has in-frame clones only and misses some. The data show tens of thousands of clones, with more than 75% seen just once and roughly 32% held by the top ten. With regard to this clone: The antigen remains undetermined.

This TCR was sampled from an adult with an advanced solid tumor such as melanoma, head and neck, liver or kidney cancer. The sample in question was CD4+ or CD8+ T cells sorted from blood, obtained in a trial of the OX40 agonist ivuxolimab. This rearrangement joins TRBV4-1 to TRBJ2-7; TRBD2 matches 7 bases. The DNA of the CDR3 is TGCGCCAGCAGCCAAGTCCAGCGGGGCTACGAGCAGTACTTC. This sequence encodes CASSQVQRGYEQYF.